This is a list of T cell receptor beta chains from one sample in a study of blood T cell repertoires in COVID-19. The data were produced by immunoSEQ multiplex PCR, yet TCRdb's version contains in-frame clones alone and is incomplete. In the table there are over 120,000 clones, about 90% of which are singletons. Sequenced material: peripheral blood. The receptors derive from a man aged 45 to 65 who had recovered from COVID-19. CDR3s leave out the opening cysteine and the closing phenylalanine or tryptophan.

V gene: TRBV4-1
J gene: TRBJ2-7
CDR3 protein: ASSQGFRDSSYEQY

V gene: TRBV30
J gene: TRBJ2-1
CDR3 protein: AWTKQAYNEQF

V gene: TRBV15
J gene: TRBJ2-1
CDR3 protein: ATSRVGTSPEPYNEQF

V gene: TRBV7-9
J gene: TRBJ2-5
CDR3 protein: ASSLALSGTGTGETQY

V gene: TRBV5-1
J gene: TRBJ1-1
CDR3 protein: ASSMNIPGQGKRHRYTEAF

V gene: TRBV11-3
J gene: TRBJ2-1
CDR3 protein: ASSRSSGDSEQF

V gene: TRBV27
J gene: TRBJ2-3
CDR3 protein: ASSTGQGYIVADTQY

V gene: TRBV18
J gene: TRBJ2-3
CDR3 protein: ASSPSSLAGRTDTQY

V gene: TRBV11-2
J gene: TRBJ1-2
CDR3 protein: ASSSNRGRVYGYT

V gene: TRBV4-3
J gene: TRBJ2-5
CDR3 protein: ASSISGTGVGETQY

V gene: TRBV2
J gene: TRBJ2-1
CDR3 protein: ASSGKTGDEQF

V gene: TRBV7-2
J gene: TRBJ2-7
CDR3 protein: ASSSSPTGGRYEQY

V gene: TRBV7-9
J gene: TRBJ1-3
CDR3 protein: ASSYWTGVLSGNTIY

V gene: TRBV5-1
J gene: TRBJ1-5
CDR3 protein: ASSWGGISNQPQH

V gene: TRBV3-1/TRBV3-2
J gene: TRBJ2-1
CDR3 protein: ASSRTSGGRASSYNEQF

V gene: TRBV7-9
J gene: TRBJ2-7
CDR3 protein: ASSLMGSGGASFLEQY

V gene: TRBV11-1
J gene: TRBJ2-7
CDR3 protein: ASSRGQAYEQY

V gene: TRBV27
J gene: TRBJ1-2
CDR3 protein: ASTPQRQGRGYGYT

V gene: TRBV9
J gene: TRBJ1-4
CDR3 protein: ASSPMTGFNEKLF

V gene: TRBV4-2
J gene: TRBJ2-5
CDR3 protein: ASSHIGGAPSVETQY

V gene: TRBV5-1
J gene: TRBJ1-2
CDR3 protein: ASTLEGHPNYGYT

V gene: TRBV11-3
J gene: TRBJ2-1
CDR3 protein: ASSLFGTGGHNEQF

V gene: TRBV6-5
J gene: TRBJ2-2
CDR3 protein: ASSPQTSDTGELF

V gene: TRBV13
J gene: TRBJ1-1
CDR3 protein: ASSPGTGSIAEAF

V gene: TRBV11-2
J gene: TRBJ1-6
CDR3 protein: ASSPAGGVNSPLH

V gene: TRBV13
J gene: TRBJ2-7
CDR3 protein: ASSYLVERSAKTGASYEQY

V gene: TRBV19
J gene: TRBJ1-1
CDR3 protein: ASSSPDRAEAF

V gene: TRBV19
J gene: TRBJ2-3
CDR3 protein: ASSIMGQGNTDTQY

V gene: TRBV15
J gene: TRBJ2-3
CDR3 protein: ATSRGGQSNGGTDTQY

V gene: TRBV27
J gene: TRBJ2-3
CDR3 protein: ASSLSYGGGASSTDTQY

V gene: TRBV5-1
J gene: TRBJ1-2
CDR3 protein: ASSPRTGAGYGYT

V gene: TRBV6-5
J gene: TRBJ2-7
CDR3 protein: ASSYTRESYEQY

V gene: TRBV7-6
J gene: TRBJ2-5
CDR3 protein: ASSLSLAGGGETQY

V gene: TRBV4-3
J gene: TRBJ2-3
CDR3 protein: ASSPQTGDTQY

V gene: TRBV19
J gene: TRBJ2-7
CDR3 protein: ASRETAVSSYEQY

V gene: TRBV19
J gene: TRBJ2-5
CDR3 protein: ASSTGSQETQY

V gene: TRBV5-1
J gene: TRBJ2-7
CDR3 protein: ASSLYGRGYEQY

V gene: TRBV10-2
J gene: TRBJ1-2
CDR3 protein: ASSELGGASYGYT

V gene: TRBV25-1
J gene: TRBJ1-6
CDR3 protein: ASSERRVPDNSPLH

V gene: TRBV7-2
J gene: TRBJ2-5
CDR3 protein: ASSSAGTGEASQETQY

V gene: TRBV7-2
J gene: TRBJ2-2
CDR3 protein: ASSFARGGGELF

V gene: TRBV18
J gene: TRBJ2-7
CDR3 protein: ASSRGEGLYEQY

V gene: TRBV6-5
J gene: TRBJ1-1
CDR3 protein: ASTRKQNTEAF

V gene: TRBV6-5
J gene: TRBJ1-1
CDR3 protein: ASSYNRGTEAF

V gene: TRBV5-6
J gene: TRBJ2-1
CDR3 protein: ASSLVDGGEQF